This TCR beta chain was retrieved from a study of shared clonotypes between healthy human individuals. Assay used: immunoSEQ multiplex PCR; TCRdb lists only in-frame clones, some missing. The sample lists hundreds of thousands of clones, roughly 83% occurring once. At least ten counts were recorded for this clone. The CDR3 extends over 14 amino acids. With 0 bases removed from V and 1 base from J, the gap between germline ends came to 7 bases. The germline gives CDR1 MNHEY, CDR2 SVGAGI. Material: PBMCs. This TCR came from a woman in her thirties or forties in good health. Some clones in this sample may be carry-over from other donors' samples. V is TRBV6-5 and J is TRBJ2-7; D is ambiguous. The CDR3 is CASSYSYQSYEQYF. The CDR3 DNA sequence: TGTGCCAGCAGTTACTCGTACCAATCCTACGAGCAGTACTTC.